Listed below are T cell receptor beta chains from one sample, sequenced in a study of cytomegalovirus exposure and HLA in healthy donors. Clones were sequenced by immunoSEQ multiplex PCR, and TCRdb holds only the in-frame ones, with some missing. The table includes some 50,000 clones, under 75% detected once. Sequenced input: PBMCs. The receptors stem from a man aged 25 to 40 in good health and CMV-seronegative. Both conserved end residues are part of each CDR3. A D gene is named only where the DNA matches it firmly. Size tells how often a clone was seen (once, few, many) or the class of an expanded clone, and some rows leave it out.

TRBD1	-	TRBV19	TRBJ1-2	TGTGCCAGTAGTAACAGGGGAGACTATGGCTACACCTTC	CASSNRGDYGYTF
-	-	TRBV6-1	TRBJ2-3	TGTGCCAGCAGTGGGAGAGATGCGCAGTATTTT	CASSGRDAQYF
TRBD1	-	TRBV5-6	TRBJ2-2	TGTGCCAGCAGCTTGGTAGACAGGGGCGACACCGGGGAGCTGTTTTTT	CASSLVDRGDTGELFF
TRBD1	-	TRBV5-1	TRBJ1-5	TGCGCCAGCAGCGCCACAGGGGACAGGCAGCCCCAGCATTTT	CASSATGDRQPQHF
TRBD2	few	TRBV27	TRBJ2-7	TGTGCCAGCAGCCACCAGGGATGGACTAGCGGGAGAGTAGGCCACGAGCAGTACTTC	CASSHQGWTSGRVGHEQYF
-	-	TRBV27	TRBJ1-1	TGTGCCAGCAGCCGCAATCGGGGTGAAGCTTTCTTT	CASSRNRGEAFF
-	-	TRBV6-1	TRBJ2-1	TGTGCCAGCAGTGTTTTCCCGGGAGATGAGCAGTTCTTC	CASSVFPGDEQFF
-	few	TRBV6-1	TRBJ1-4	TGTGCCAGCAGTGAAGAAGGAACCCCGAGGGAAAAACTGTTTTTT	CASSEEGTPREKLFF
-	-	TRBV18	TRBJ2-3	TGTGCCAGCTCCCAACTACAAGATACGCAGTATTTT	CASSQLQDTQYF
-	-	TRBV5-8	TRBJ1-5	TGTGCCAGCAGCTTGGTGTCGGGGGTTAGCAATCAGCCCCAGCATTTT	CASSLVSGVSNQPQHF